A selection of T cell receptor beta chains follows, all from one sample in a study of fetal regulatory T cell absence and autoimmunity. Clones were sequenced by immunoSEQ multiplex PCR, and TCRdb holds only the in-frame ones, with some missing. The sample comprises about 95,000 clones, less than 80% of which are singletons, and 1.5% to 2.5% rests with the top ten. The specimen sequenced was pancreas tissue. These receptors were taken from a male donor with IPEX syndrome. Both conserved end residues are part of each CDR3. A D gene is named only where the DNA matches it firmly. Size is stated for part of the rows, as once, few or many counts, or as a class when the clone is expanded.

>NA|NA|TRBJ2-2|TRBV14
CASSQGGLLFSGELFF
TGTGCCAGCAGCCAAGGGGGACTCTTGTTTTCCGGGGAGCTGTTTTTT
>TRBD1|NA|TRBJ1-3|TRBV4-1
CASSLRQGGNTIYF
TGCGCCAGCAGCCTTAGACAGGGTGGAAACACCATATATTTT
>NA|once|TRBJ2-2|TRBV4-1
CASSQEGAAAVDTGELFF
TGCGCCAGCAGCCAAGAGGGGGCGGCGGCGGTCGACACCGGGGAGCTGTTTTTT
>TRBD1|few|TRBJ1-1|TRBV6-5
CASRGTGRDKAFF
TGTGCCAGCAGGGGGACAGGGCGGGACAAAGCTTTCTTT
>NA|few|TRBJ1-1|TRBV2
CASSGTVYGEAFF
TGTGCCAGCAGTGGGACAGTGTACGGTGAAGCTTTCTTT
>NA|NA|TRBJ1-6|TRBV4-3
CASSQGTYNSPLHF
TGCGCCAGCAGCCAAGGGACCTATAATTCACCCCTCCACTTT
>NA|once|TRBJ2-7|TRBV7-9
CASRPLSSEPPYEQYF
TGTGCCAGCAGACCGCTTTCTAGCGAACCGCCCTACGAGCAGTACTTC
>TRBD2|NA|TRBJ2-5|TRBV5-6
CASSFLSGSEQETQYF
TGTGCCAGCAGCTTTCTCAGCGGGAGTGAACAAGAGACCCAGTACTTC
>TRBD2|NA|TRBJ2-5|TRBV6-5
CASGWTSGRGETQYF
TGTGCCAGCGGGTGGACTAGCGGGAGGGGCGAGACCCAGTACTTC
>TRBD1|NA|TRBJ2-5|TRBV11-2
CASSLDRDRRYQETQYF
TGTGCCAGCAGCTTAGACAGGGACAGGCGATACCAAGAGACCCAGTACTTC
>NA|NA|TRBJ2-1|TRBV27
CASSFGNEQFF
TGTGCCAGCAGTTTTGGCAATGAGCAGTTCTTC
>TRBD1|NA|TRBJ1-4|TRBV10-2
CASRRGQGMSNEKLFF
TGCGCCAGCCGGAGGGGACAGGGGATGAGTAATGAAAAACTGTTTTTT
>TRBD2|NA|TRBJ2-7|TRBV10-1
CASSPSGTWGEQYF
TGCGCCAGCAGTCCTAGCGGGACCTGGGGGGAGCAGTACTTC
>NA|NA|TRBJ2-7|TRBV28
CASSQGSTSYEQYF
TGTGCCAGCAGTCAGGGGTCAACCTCCTACGAGCAGTACTTC